This TCR beta chain was observed in a study of immune heterogeneity within non-small cell lung tumors. The template consisted of bulk tumor genomic DNA, with 600 ng used per sample. During surgery, several far-apart biopsies were obtained from every primary tumor. It was patients with untreated, newly diagnosed non-small cell lung cancer who underwent curative surgery. Germline CDR1 reads MGHRA; CDR2 reads YSYEKL. V lost 0 bases, J lost 3 bases, and 4 bases stayed unmatched. The CDR3 contains 15 residues. Multiplex PCR was performed with 32 V and 13 J primers, and it amplified TCR beta CDR3. TCRdb processed the multiplex PCR reads anew with MiXCR; each CDR3 protein has one entry. The table has 21,000 or so distinct CDR3 sequences, under 35% seen once; the top ten hold roughly 4.3%. This clonotype was counted a few times.

The specimen was lung tumor tissue. This receptor was taken from a man aged 40-49 years with non-small cell lung cancer. The V call is TRBV4-1, the J call TRBJ1-2; 7 positions match TRBD1. CDR3: CASSQDSTGDYGYTF. In DNA, the CDR3 is TGCGCCAGCAGCCAAGATTCCACAGGGGACTATGGCTACACCTTC.